The T cell receptor (beta chain) under discussion was sequenced for a study of PD-1 blockade in classical Hodgkin lymphoma. Study-wide findings and caveats: Patients with a complete response exhibited baseline diversity comparable to newly diagnosed patients. Among the patients, those starting nivolumab under 1 year after ASCT were excluded. Healthy donors were reported to have higher baseline TCR diversity than newly diagnosed patients.

Details on this clone: Its antigen is currently unknown.

The time point is: cycle 4 day 1 (C4D1), after more than five weeks of nivolumab. Every patient was affected by relapse after autologous stem cell transplantation, while exposure to brentuximab vedotin was not uniform. Classification of best responses gave complete response, partial response or progressive disease. This table comes from immunoSEQ multiplex PCR, and its TCRdb copy is limited to in-frame clones, with some not included. The sample lists tens of thousands of clones, more than 80% occurring once. V was shortened by 7 bases and J by 0 bases, with 12 bases between the two germline ends. The CDR3 runs 14 residues. The germline V gene has CDR1 MNHEY and CDR2 SMNVEV (reference sequence).

The TCR comes from a human donor with classical Hodgkin lymphoma. The sample in question was peripheral blood mononuclear cells (PBMCs), obtained before the fourth cycle of nivolumab. V and J are TRBV27 and TRBJ1-2; weak D call: TRBD1 (6 bases). The CDR3 nucleotides read TGTGCCAGCAATCCGACAGGAGCTAACTATGGCTACACCTTC. This sequence encodes CASNPTGANYGYTF.